This T cell receptor beta chain was sequenced during a study of blood T cell repertoires in COVID-19. Study information: Specimens from acute and convalescent COVID-19 originated in the United States, Italy and Spain.

Resolution of symptoms, clearance, or two negative PCRs was present in recovered Cohort 3 donors. Some clones are missing from TCRdb's copy, which holds only in-frame ones; the method was immunoSEQ multiplex PCR. The sample holds 270,000 or so clones, around 86% seen once. This clone was counted only a few times. This CDR3 spans 15 amino acids. V lost 0 bases to trimming and J lost 5 bases, with 8 bases between them. From germline, CDR1 is MRHNA and CDR2 SNTAGT. This TCR was sampled from a woman aged 18-30 years who had recovered from COVID-19. This chain uses TRBV6-4 with TRBJ1-6, with D perhaps TRBD1 (5 bases). Specimen: PBMCs or T cells enriched from blood (not recorded which). In DNA, the CDR3 is TGTGCCAGCAGTGACTCAGGGGTCGATAATTCACCCCTCCACTTT. Translation gives CASSDSGVDNSPLHF.